Sequencing of this TCR beta chain was carried out in a study of T-cell memory formation after mild COVID-19. In the study overall: TCR clustering was largely donor specific. The study, taken as a whole, reports: The study detected some responding clones in pre-infection memory, suggesting cross-reactive memory joined. CD4+ contracting clones lay mainly in CM and EM, CD8+ ones in EMRA.

A word on this clonotype: The antigen remains unidentified.

Losses at the gene ends were 2 bases for V and 8 bases for J; bases not matched to a gene: 11. The CDR3 is 16 amino acids. Germline CDR1 reads LGHNA; CDR2 reads YNFKEQ. One entry per CDR3 protein, called by TCRdb with MiXCR from the 5' RACE reads. This repertoire shows about 150,000 distinct CDR3 sequences, roughly 21% found once; its top ten account for around 2%. The origin of this receptor is an adult woman who had mild COVID-19 (a few samples of this study predate the infection). Cell type and time point are not known. V and J are TRBV4-2 and TRBJ2-4, with 8 nucleotides matching TRBD2. Input material: PBMCs or a T cell subset sorted from them (not recorded which). CDR3 amino acids: CASSQPQRESWDIQYF. The CDR3 nucleotides read TGTGCCAGCAGCCAACCTCAGCGGGAGTCTTGGGACATTCAGTACTTC.